The 15 T cell receptor beta chains given below trace back to one sample, sequenced in a study of T cells in Graves' hyperthyroidism and ophthalmopathy. From RNA transcripts, TCR beta CDR3 regions were amplified. A first-round RT-PCR of the TCR CDR3 used the HTBI primer set. Each CDR3 protein is one row after TCRdb ran MiXCR on the multiplex PCR reads. The table includes roughly 260,000 distinct CDR3 sequences, roughly 15% detected once. The sequencing input was blood. These receptors were obtained from a woman aged 40-49 years with Graves' hyperthyroidism that later progressed to Graves' ophthalmopathy.

This clonotype was observed at least ten times. This chain links TRBV19 with TRBJ1-1; D is unresolved. Looked up from germline, CDR1 is LNHDA and CDR2 is SQIVND (reference sequence). This CDR3 region has 13 residues. V was clipped by 2 bases and J by 0 bases, with 4 bases between them. In DNA form, the CDR3 reads TGTGCCAGTAGTATACAGGTGAACACTGAAGCTTTCTTT. It specifies CASSIQVNTEAFF.

This clonotype was counted a few times. V usage is TRBV20-1 and J usage is TRBJ2-7, with D perhaps matching TRBD2 (5 bases). Trimming stripped 1 base from V and 2 bases from J, with 9 bases between. CDR3 size: 13 residues. The germline V gene encodes CDR1 DFQATT and CDR2 SNEGSKA (reference sequence). The chain's CDR3 is CSARVASTYEQYF. DNA of the CDR3: TGCAGTGCTAGAGTGGCTAGCACCTACGAGCAGTACTTC.

This clonotype was counted only a few times. The chain links TRBV5-6 to TRBJ1-2, with 7 bases matching TRBD1. J lost 4 bases, V lost 6 bases, and 9 bases had no gene match. The CDR3 has 14 amino acids. Germline V gene sequence: CDR1 SGHDT, CDR2 YYEEEE. As DNA, the CDR3 is TGTGCCAGCACCGACAGGGTGCGGTCCTATGGCTACACCTTC. This encodes CASTDRVRSYGYTF.

In this sample, this clonotype turned up many times. V usage is TRBV11-2 and J usage is TRBJ2-3; 8 bases agree with TRBD2. The junction had 5 bases not matched to a gene; V was cut back by 5 bases and J by 1 base. The germline V gene has CDR1 SGHAT and CDR2 FQNNGV. This CDR3 spans 15 amino acids. The DNA for the CDR3 is TGTGCCAGCAGCACAAGCGGGAGAGGCACAGATACGCAGTATTTT. Protein: CASSTSGRGTDTQYF. Looking up the rest from reference TRBV11-2 and TRBJ2-3 gives the full variable domain: EAGVAQSPRYKIIEKRQSVAFWCNPISGHATLYWYQQILGQGPKLLIQFQNNGVVDDSQLPKDRFSAERLKGVDSTLKIQPAKLEDSAVYLCASSTSGRGTDTQYFGPGTRLTVL.

CDR3 loop: CASSISQGLAGNEQFF. Here the CDR3 DNA reads TGTGCCAGTAGTATCAGTCAAGGACTAGCGGGTAATGAGCAGTTCTTC. The chain carries TRBV19 and TRBJ2-1, with 11 bases aligning to TRBD2. CDR1 is LNHDA, CDR2 SQIVND, per germline (reference sequence). The CDR3 is 16 amino acids. V lost 3 bases to trimming and J lost 7 bases; unmatched junction nucleotides: 8.

The rearrangement joins TRBV19 to TRBJ2-7; tentatively, D is TRBD1 (6 bases). The CDR3 has 14 amino acids. V was pared by 4 bases and J by 4 bases, with 14 bases between. CDR1 is LNHDA, CDR2 SQIVND, per germline (reference sequence). The DNA for the CDR3 is TGTGCCAGTAGTAACAGGGTGGCGGGTTACGAGCAGTACTTC. It yields the protein CASSNRVAGYEQYF.

This clonotype was seen a few times. The chain couples TRBV4-2 to TRBJ2-5; 10 bases map to TRBD2. This CDR3 has 20 amino acids. The V and J ends lost 0 bases and 4 bases, in that order; junction bases with no gene match: 17. The V gene's germline CDR1 is LGHNA and CDR2 YNFKEQ. The CDR3 DNA reads TGTGCCAGCAGCCAAGATGGAGCGGGAGGGCCGTATGGGGAGGGAGAGACCCAGTACTTC. This sequence encodes CASSQDGAGGPYGEGETQYF.

This clonotype was observed many times. This sequence joins TRBV27 and TRBJ2-1; 15 bases match TRBD2. The CDR3 contains 16 residues. V shed 5 bases, J shed 8 bases, and the junction held 7 bases outside the gene matches. From germline, CDR1 is MNHEY and CDR2 SMNVEV (reference sequence). CDR3 sequence reads: CASSERTSGRGDEQFF. CDR3 coding DNA: TGTGCCAGCAGTGAAAGGACTAGCGGGAGGGGCGATGAGCAGTTCTTC.

This clonotype was observed at least ten times. The rearrangement uses TRBV2 and TRBJ1-1; no clear D gene. Germline V lookup: CDR1 SNHLY, CDR2 FYNNEI. This CDR3 has 13 residues. V lost 8 bases, J lost 0 bases, and 10 bases lay in between. CDR3 DNA sequence: TGTGCCAGCGGAGGTGAAATGAACACTGAAGCTTTCTTT. Protein: CASGGEMNTEAFF.

This clonotype was counted between two and nine times. The CDR3: CASSLGGQGVKGDTQYF. The DNA of the CDR3 is TGTGCCAGCAGCTTAGGGGGACAGGGGGTCAAGGGAGATACGCAGTATTTT. The V and J genes are TRBV7-9 and TRBJ2-3; TRBD1 aligns across 11 bases. V lost 1 base to trimming and J lost 5 bases; unmatched junction nucleotides: 8. The length of the CDR3 is 17 residues. The germline gives CDR1 SEHNR, CDR2 FQNEAQ (reference sequence).

This clonotype was counted once. V and J are TRBV5-8 and TRBJ2-6; D might be TRBD1 or TRBD2, each matching 5 bases. This CDR3 is built from 17 residues. Trimming removed 0 bases at V and 4 bases at J, with 14 bases between. Germline values: CDR1 SGHTS, CDR2 YDEGEE. The CDR3 is CASSLDFGALGANVLTF. CDR3 in DNA: TGTGCCAGCAGCTTGGATTTCGGGGCTCTCGGGGCCAACGTCCTGACTTTC.

This clonotype was seen repeatedly, ten times or more. The chain employs TRBV28 and TRBJ1-1, with D possibly matching TRBD1 (6 bases). Germline lookup yields CDR1 MDHEN and CDR2 SYDVKM. Deletions cut 6 bases from V and 0 bases from J, with 14 bases between. The CDR3 has 15 amino acids. CDR3 nucleotide sequence: TGTGCCAGCAGCATGGGGCAGGGGATGAACACTGAAGCTTTCTTT. It yields the protein CASSMGQGMNTEAFF.

The J gene is TRBJ2-1, the V gene TRBV25-1; D remains unclear. V dropped 1 base and J dropped 6 bases, with 1 base sitting between them. CDR3 size: 11 residues. The germline V gene encodes CDR1 MGHDK and CDR2 SYGVNS. CDR3 DNA: TGTGCCAGCAGTGAATTCAATGAGCAGTTCTTC. It yields the protein CASSEFNEQFF.

Concerning this clonotype: Since a much larger clone is just one base distant, this may be a read error. The V call is TRBV28, the J call TRBJ2-1, with a weak D call TRBD2 (6 bases). Germline loops: CDR1 MDHEN, CDR2 SYDVKM. This CDR3 spans 18 amino acids. The CDR3 DNA follows: TGTGCCAGCAGTTTTCGATCTGGGGCACTCCCGGGAGACAATGAGCGGTTCTTC. The encoded protein is CASSFRSGALPGDNERFF.

A remark on this clonotype: This may be a read error: a much more frequent sequence differs by one nucleotide. The rearrangement joins TRBV6-1 to TRBJ1-5; 9 nucleotides align to TRBD1. This CDR3 contains 13 residues. With 6 bases clipped from V and 10 bases from J, the junction kept 7 bases outside the gene matches. The germline CDR1 and CDR2 sequences are MNHNS and SASEGT. The chain's CDR3 is CASRDRGRHPQHF. The CDR3 DNA sequence: TGTGCCAGCAGGGACAGGGGACGGCATCCCCAGCATTTT.